Given below is one T cell receptor (beta chain) in context. Its antigen is unknown. It has no much larger one-base neighbor in the sample; base qualities were not kept. The library was produced with the immunoSEQ multiplex PCR assay. To provide template for TCR sequencing, every sample had RNA extracted and reverse transcribed into cDNA. First-strand cDNA was synthesized with SuperScript III using a 2:1 mix of oligo-dT and random hexamers. A synthetic immune receptor repertoire was used to assess amplification bias, and residual bias was removed computationally. In the source study's methods: Raw reads were preprocessed for error removal, and CDR3 was defined according to IMGT conventions as running from the conserved cysteine to phenylalanine. Clonality was computed as 1 minus the Shannon entropy, with the entropy normalized by log2 of the number of productive unique TCRs. Whether each scalp clone was CD4 or CD8 was inferred by checking scalp TCRbeta sequences against the CD4 and CD8 repertoires from sorted blood. TCRdb provides this immuneACCESS table in a form limited to in-frame rearrangements. Some clones are lacking; in checked studies, under half of them reflect an unresolved V gene, and why the rest are absent is not known. From that table come the V and J calls and clone size; the DNA was used to work out D and trimming. Present in this sample are approximately 140,000 clones, about 86% of which were seen just once. Approximately 13% of the sample is held by the ten biggest clonotypes.

Measured from the cysteine to the phenylalanine, the CDR3 is 14 residues long. Only the CDR3 portion is preserved as DNA: 42 bases, with reading frame beginning at the first base. V is clipped by 2 bases and J by 1 base, and the sequence between their germline boundaries is 9 bases long. Looking up the germline V gene yields CDR1 SGDLS and CDR2 YYNGEE. The data derive from a study of CD8+ T cells in alopecia areata (dated by TCRdb to about 2018). Background for the entire study: Treated patients were enrolled in an open-label pilot trial of oral tofacitinib, 5 to 10 mg twice daily, for moderate-to-severe alopecia areata. In treated patients, disease severity was measured using the SALT score, which gives the percentage of scalp surface area affected. RNA was obtained with the PAXgene miRNA kit for fixed scalp, the miRNeasy kit for PBMCs, and the RNeasy kit for mouse skin. Tofacitinib was given for 6 to 18 months, followed by 6 months of follow-up off drug to assess delayed response and recurrence. Biopsies were taken from tofacitinib-treated patients at baseline and at 4 and 24 weeks of treatment, and a later scalp biopsy was taken in several of the tofacitinib-treated patients. To study T cell clonal expansion in alopecia areata, the researchers applied high-throughput TCRbeta sequencing to both the C3H/HeJ mouse model and human patients. Clonality in the scalp was compared among normal scalp (n=4), patchy alopecia areata scalp (n=8), and alopecia totalis/universalis scalp (n=8). immunoSEQ multiplex PCR using 35 Vbeta forward primers and 13 Jbeta reverse primers was used to amplify TCRbeta CDR3 regions. Scalp tissue and sorted CD4+ and CD8+ peripheral blood T cells from patchy and totalis/universalis alopecia areata patients and from healthy controls were covered by human TCRbeta sequencing. Paper-wide results and their limitations: During tofacitinib treatment, many expanded lesional clones stuck around in both scalp and blood, and this persistence may partly explain why relapse happens after treatment is stopped. Lesional scalp, especially in alopecia totalis/universalis, showed higher clonality and more expanded CD8+ clones than normal scalp, suggesting antigenic drive. Tofacitinib significantly decreased scalp clonality and the number of expanded CD8+ clones among the top 100 scalp clones. Shared TCR sequences between patients were less evident than in mice, which may be partly attributable to HLA diversity in the patient population. Because the treated cohort was small and had just a single nonresponder, larger studies are needed to establish links between baseline CD8+ expansion and response. Scalp TCR repertoire analysis is complicated because resident alphabeta T cells in normal human skin are also sequenced, whereas mouse skin is dominated by gammadelta T cells.

Sample time point, as interpreted from the label and publication: about 4 weeks on oral tofacitinib. The meaning of the sample's treatment or condition label: oral pan-JAK inhibitor, 5-10 mg twice daily. Lesional scalp punch biopsies and peripheral blood were collected from alopecia areata patients. PBMCs were isolated by density centrifugation and stained for CD3, CD4 and CD8, and CD4+ and CD8+ T cells were sorted on a FACSAria. This clonotype was sampled from a human donor with alopecia areata. The chain is made from TRBV9 and TRBJ2-5; no D gene can be assigned with confidence. The sequences come from CD8+ T cells sorted from blood, collected at week 4, from a patient treated with tofacitinib. The CDR3 protein: CASSVGRRQETQYF. The nucleotide sequence is TGTGCCAGCAGCGTCGGACGGCGCCAAGAGACCCAGTACTTC.